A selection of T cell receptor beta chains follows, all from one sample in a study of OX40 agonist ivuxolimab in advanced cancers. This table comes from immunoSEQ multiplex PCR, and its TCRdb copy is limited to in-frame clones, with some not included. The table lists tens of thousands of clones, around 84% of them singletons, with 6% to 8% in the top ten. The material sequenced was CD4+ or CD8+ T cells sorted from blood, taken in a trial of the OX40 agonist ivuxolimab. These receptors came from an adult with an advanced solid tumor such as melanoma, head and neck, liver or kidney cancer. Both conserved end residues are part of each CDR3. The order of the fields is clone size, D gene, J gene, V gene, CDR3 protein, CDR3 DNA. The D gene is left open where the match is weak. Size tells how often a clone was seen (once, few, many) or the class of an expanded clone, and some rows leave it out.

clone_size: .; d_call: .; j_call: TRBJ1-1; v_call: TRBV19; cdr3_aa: CASSPRGSGGRTEAFF; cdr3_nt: TGTGCCAGTAGTCCCCGGGGGTCCGGAGGTCGCACTGAAGCTTTCTTT
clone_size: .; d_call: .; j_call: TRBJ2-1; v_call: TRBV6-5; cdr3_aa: CASSARGTYNEQFF; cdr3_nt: TGTGCCAGCAGCGCTAGGGGGACCTACAATGAGCAGTTCTTC
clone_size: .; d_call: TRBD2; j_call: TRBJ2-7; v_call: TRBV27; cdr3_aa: CASSFSGIYSYEQYF; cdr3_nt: TGTGCCAGCAGTTTTAGCGGGATCTATTCCTACGAGCAGTACTTC
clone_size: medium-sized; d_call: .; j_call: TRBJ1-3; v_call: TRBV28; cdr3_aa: CASSLFGDSSGNTIYF; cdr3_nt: TGTGCCAGCAGTTTATTTGGGGACTCCTCTGGAAACACCATATATTTT
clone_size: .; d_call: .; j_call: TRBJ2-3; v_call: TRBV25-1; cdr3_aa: CASSASTDTQYF; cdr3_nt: TGTGCCAGCAGTGCTAGCACAGATACGCAGTATTTT
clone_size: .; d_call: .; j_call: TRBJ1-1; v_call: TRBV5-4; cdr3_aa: CASSLGKAGTEAFF; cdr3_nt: TGTGCCAGCAGCTTGGGAAAGGCAGGCACTGAAGCTTTCTTT
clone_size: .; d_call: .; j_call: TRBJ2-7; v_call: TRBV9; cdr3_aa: CASSERDTLSYEQYF; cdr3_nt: TGTGCCAGCAGCGAGAGGGACACCCTCTCCTACGAGCAGTACTTC
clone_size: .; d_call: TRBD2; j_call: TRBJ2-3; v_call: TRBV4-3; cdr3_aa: CASSQDRPTSGIGGTQYF; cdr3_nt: TGCGCCAGCAGCCAAGACCGCCCGACTAGCGGGATAGGGGGTACGCAGTATTTT
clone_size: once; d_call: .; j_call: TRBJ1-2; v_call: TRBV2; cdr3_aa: CASRQTASSPYGYTF; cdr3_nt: TGTGCCAGCAGGCAGACAGCCTCCTCCCCCTATGGCTACACCTTC
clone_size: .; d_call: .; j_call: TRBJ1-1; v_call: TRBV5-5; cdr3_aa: CASSFRLGTRDTEAFF; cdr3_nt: TGTGCCAGCAGCTTTAGACTAGGGACCAGGGACACTGAAGCTTTCTTT
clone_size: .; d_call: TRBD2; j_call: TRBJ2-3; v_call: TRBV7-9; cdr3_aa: CASSLVGLAGGQDTQYF; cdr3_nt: TGTGCCAGCAGCTTAGTGGGGCTAGCGGGGGGTCAAGATACGCAGTATTTT
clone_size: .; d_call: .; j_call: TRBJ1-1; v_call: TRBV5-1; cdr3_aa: CASSITVNTEAFF; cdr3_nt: TGCGCCAGCAGCATAACAGTCAACACTGAAGCTTTCTTT
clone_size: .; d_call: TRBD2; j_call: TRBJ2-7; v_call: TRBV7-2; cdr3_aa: CASSFNSGSYEQYF; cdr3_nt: TGTGCCAGCAGCTTTAATAGCGGGAGCTACGAGCAGTACTTC
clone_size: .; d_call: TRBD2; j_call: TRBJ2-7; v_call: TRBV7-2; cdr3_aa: CASRTSGRSGEQYF; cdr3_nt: TGTGCCAGCCGAACTAGCGGGAGATCTGGAGAGCAGTACTTC
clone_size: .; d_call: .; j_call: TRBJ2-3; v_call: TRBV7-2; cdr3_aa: CASSHTPWVVWEDTQYF; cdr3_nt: TGTGCCAGCAGCCATACCCCGTGGGTAGTGTGGGAAGATACGCAGTATTTT
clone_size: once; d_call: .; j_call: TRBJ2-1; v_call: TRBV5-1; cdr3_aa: CASSLERGSYNEQFF; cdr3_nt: TGCGCCAGCAGCTTGGAGAGGGGGTCCTACAATGAGCAGTTCTTC
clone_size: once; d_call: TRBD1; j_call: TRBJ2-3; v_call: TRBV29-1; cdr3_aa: CSVPDRGRTDTQYF; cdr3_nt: TGCAGCGTTCCGGACAGGGGGCGAACAGATACGCAGTATTTT
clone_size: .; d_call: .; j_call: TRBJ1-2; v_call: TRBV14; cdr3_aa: CASSRWNEDNYTF; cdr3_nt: TGTGCCAGCAGCCGGTGGAACGAGGACAACTACACCTTC
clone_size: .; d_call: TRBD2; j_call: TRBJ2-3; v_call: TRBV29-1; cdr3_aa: CSVRRGSGADTQYF; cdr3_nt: TGCAGCGTCCGGAGGGGCAGCGGGGCAGATACGCAGTATTTT
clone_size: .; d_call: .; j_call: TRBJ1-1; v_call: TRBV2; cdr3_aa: CASSEDRVGAFF; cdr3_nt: TGTGCCAGCAGTGAAGACAGGGTTGGGGCTTTCTTT
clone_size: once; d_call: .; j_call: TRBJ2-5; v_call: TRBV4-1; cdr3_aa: CASSQGLGGDRETQYF; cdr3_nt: TGCGCCAGCAGCCAAGGGTTGGGCGGGGATCGAGAGACCCAGTACTTC
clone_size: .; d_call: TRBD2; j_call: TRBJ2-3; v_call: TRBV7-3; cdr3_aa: CASSFFTRGGLTDTQYF; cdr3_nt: TGTGCCAGCAGCTTTTTCACGCGGGGGGGCCTAACAGATACGCAGTATTTT
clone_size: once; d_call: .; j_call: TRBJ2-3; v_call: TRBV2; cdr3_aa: CASSEIWSNTDTQYF; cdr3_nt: TGTGCCAGCAGTGAGATCTGGTCTAACACAGATACGCAGTATTTT
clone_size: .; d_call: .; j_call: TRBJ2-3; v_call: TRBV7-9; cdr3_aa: CASSLIIGDTDTQYF; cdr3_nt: TGTGCCAGCAGCTTAATCATCGGGGACACAGATACGCAGTATTTT
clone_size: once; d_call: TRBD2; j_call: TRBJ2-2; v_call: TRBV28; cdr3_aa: CASSPGLAGGPRELFF; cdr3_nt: TGTGCCAGCAGTCCGGGACTAGCGGGAGGGCCGAGGGAGCTGTTTTTT
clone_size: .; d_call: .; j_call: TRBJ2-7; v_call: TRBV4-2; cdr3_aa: CASSQETPAYEQYF; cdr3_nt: TGTGCCAGCAGCCAAGAGACCCCAGCTTACGAGCAGTACTTC
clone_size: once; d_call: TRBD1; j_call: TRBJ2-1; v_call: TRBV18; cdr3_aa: CASSLGQGEYNEQFF; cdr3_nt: TGTGCCAGCTCACTAGGTCAGGGGGAGTACAATGAGCAGTTCTTC
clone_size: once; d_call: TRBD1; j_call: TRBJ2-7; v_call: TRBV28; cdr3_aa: CASSFIGRGIKDEQYF; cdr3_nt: TGTGCCAGCAGTTTTATAGGCAGGGGGATTAAAGACGAGCAGTACTTC
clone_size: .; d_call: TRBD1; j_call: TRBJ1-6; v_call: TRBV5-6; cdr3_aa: CASSPRVWGQGNSPLHF; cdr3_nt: TGTGCCAGCAGCCCGCGCGTATGGGGACAGGGGAATTCACCCCTCCACTTT
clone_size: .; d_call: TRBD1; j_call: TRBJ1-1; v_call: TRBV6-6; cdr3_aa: CASSYETGVTEAFF; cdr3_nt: TGTGCCAGCAGTTACGAGACAGGGGTCACTGAAGCTTTCTTT
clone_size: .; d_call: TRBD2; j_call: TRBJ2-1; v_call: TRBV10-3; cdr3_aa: CAISESTAGAYNEQFF; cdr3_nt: TGTGCCATCAGTGAGTCGACAGCGGGGGCCTACAATGAGCAGTTCTTC
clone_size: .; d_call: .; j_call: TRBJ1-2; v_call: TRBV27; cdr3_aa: CASSSSTNYGYTF; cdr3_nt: TGTGCCAGCAGCTCTTCGACTAACTATGGCTACACCTTC
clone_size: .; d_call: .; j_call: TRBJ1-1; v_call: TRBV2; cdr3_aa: CASSALKGPLEAFF; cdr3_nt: TGTGCCAGCAGTGCGTTAAAGGGCCCGCTTGAAGCTTTCTTT
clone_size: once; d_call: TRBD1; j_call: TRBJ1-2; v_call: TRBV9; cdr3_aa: CASSPGGWDNYGYTF; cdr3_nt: TGTGCCAGCAGCCCAGGGGGCTGGGATAACTATGGCTACACCTTC
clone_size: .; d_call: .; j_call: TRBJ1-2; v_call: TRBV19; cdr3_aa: CASSMTGSGRYGYTF; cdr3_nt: TGTGCCAGTAGTATGACCGGTTCGGGACGCTATGGCTACACCTTC
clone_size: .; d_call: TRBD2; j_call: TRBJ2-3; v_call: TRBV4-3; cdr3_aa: CASTRRAGGTDTQYF; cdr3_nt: TGCGCCAGCACCCGTCGCGCGGGAGGGACAGATACGCAGTATTTT
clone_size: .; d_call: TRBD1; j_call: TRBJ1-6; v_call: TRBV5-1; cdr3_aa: CASRYGDRENSPLHF; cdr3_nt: TGCGCCAGCAGATACGGGGACAGGGAAAATTCACCCCTCCACTTT
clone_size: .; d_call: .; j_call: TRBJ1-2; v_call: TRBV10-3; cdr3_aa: CAISESMAQGRNGYTF; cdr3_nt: TGTGCCATCAGTGAGTCGATGGCTCAGGGGAGGAATGGCTACACCTTC
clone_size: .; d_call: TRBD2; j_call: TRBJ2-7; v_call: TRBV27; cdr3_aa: CASSPLAGGSSYEQYF; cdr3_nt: TGTGCCAGCAGTCCCCTCGCGGGAGGTAGCTCCTACGAGCAGTACTTC
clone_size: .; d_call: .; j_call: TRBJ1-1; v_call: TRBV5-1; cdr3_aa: CASSHPANTEAFF; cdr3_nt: TGCGCCAGCAGCCATCCGGCGAACACTGAAGCTTTCTTT
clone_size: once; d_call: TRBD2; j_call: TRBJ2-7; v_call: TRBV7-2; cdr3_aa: CASSSGLAGPYEQYF; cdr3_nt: TGTGCCAGCAGCTCCGGACTAGCGGGGCCCTACGAGCAGTACTTC
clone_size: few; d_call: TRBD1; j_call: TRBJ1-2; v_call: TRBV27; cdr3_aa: CASSEMRGQVYGYTF; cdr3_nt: TGTGCCAGCAGTGAAATGAGAGGACAGGTCTATGGCTACACCTTC
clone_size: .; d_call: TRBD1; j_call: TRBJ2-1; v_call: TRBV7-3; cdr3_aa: CASSPSGTGVYNEQFF; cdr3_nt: TGTGCCAGCAGCCCCTCCGGGACAGGGGTTTACAATGAGCAGTTCTTC